Shown below are 8 T cell receptor beta chains from a single sample sequenced in a study of blood T cell repertoires in COVID-19. Sequencing was performed with immunoSEQ multiplex PCR; in TCRdb, only in-frame clones are kept and a portion is missing. Counted here are under 250,000 clones, 70% to 90% occurring once; the ten biggest clones make up about 13%. Sequencing was carried out using peripheral blood. These receptors originate from a human donor in a cohort sampled during active COVID-19.

This clone has only a few counts. The chain has TRBV27 and TRBJ2-7, with D possibly matching TRBD2 (6 bases). V was clipped by 5 bases and J by 0 bases, with 8 bases between them. CDR1 and CDR2 from the germline V gene are MNHEY and SMNVEV (reference sequence). The CDR3 sequence is 13 residues long. The CDR3 loop is CASSGGASYEQYF. In DNA, the CDR3 is TGTGCCAGCAGTGGCGGGGCCTCCTACGAGCAGTACTTC.

This clone was found once. The genes are TRBV5-4 and TRBJ1-5, with D perhaps TRBD1 (5 bases). Germline CDR1 is SGHNT and CDR2 is YYREEE (reference sequence). Trimming pared 4 bases from V and 0 bases from J, leaving 11 bases between. This CDR3 spans 15 amino acids. CDR3 region: CASSSGGISNQPQHF. The CDR3 DNA follows: TGTGCCAGCAGCAGTGGGGGGATTAGCAATCAGCCCCAGCATTTT.

The rearrangement links TRBV28 to TRBJ2-3; 8 bases are shared with TRBD2. The J segment lost 5 bases and the V segment lost 1 base, leaving 2 bases of the junction unmatched. The CDR3 totals 14 residues. In germline, CDR1 is MDHEN, CDR2 SYDVKM. CDR3 in amino acids: CASSLSAGEDTQYF. In DNA, the CDR3 is TGTGCCAGCAGTTTATCAGCGGGAGAAGATACGCAGTATTTT. Complete variable domain (other parts from reference TRBV28 and TRBJ2-3): DVKVTQSSRYLVKRTGEKVFLECVQDMDHENMFWYRQDPGLGLRLIYFSYDVKMKEKGDIPEGYSVSREKKERFSLILESASTNQTSMYLCASSLSAGEDTQYFGPGTRLTVL.

CDR3 residues: CASSFIRGDGANVLTF. For the CDR3, the DNA is TGTGCCAGCAGTTTCATTCGAGGCGATGGGGCCAACGTCCTGACTTTC. This rearrangement joins TRBV28 to TRBJ2-6; D unclear. Trimming left V 3 bases short and J 3 bases short, with 12 bases between. The CDR3 runs 16 residues. Germline V lookup: CDR1 MDHEN, CDR2 SYDVKM.

The chain has TRBV24-1 and TRBJ2-5; unclear D gene. Germline V gene sequence: CDR1 KGHDR, CDR2 SFDVKD. Deletions cut 2 bases from V and 5 bases from J, with 11 bases between. This CDR3 is built from 14 residues. The CDR3 region has the DNA TGTGCCACCAGTGATTCGGTAAATCGGGAGACCCAGTACTTC. Its protein product is CATSDSVNRETQYF.

The chain uses TRBV4-2 and TRBJ2-2; 7 bases line up with TRBD2. The CDR3 is 16 residues long. CDR1 and CDR2 from the germline V gene are LGHNA and YNFKEQ. The V gene end was trimmed by 0 bases and the J gene end by 6 bases; junction bases not matched to a gene: 7. DNA for the CDR3: TGTGCCAGCAGCCAAGAAGGCGGGAGAGTCGCCGGGGAGCTGTTTTTT. Translation gives CASSQEGGRVAGELFF.

This clone was recorded a few times. V and J are TRBV20-1 and TRBJ2-3; TRBD1 agrees at 7 bases. This CDR3 is 14 amino acids long. The germline gives CDR1 DFQATT, CDR2 SNEGSKA (reference sequence). With V trimmed by 3 bases and J by 5 bases, 8 bases remained unmatched. CDR3 region: CSASPRGFIDTQYF. The CDR3 bases are TGCAGTGCTAGTCCCAGGGGGTTTATAGATACGCAGTATTTT.

The CDR3 reads CASSPSITVLGETQYF. CDR3 DNA: TGTGCCAGTAGTCCTTCAATCACAGTATTGGGAGAGACCCAGTACTTC. The rearrangement uses TRBV19 and TRBJ2-5, with D hard to call. V lost 5 bases to trimming and J lost 4 bases, with 20 bases between them. This CDR3 spans 16 amino acids. Germline V gives CDR1 LNHDA, CDR2 SQIVND (reference sequence).